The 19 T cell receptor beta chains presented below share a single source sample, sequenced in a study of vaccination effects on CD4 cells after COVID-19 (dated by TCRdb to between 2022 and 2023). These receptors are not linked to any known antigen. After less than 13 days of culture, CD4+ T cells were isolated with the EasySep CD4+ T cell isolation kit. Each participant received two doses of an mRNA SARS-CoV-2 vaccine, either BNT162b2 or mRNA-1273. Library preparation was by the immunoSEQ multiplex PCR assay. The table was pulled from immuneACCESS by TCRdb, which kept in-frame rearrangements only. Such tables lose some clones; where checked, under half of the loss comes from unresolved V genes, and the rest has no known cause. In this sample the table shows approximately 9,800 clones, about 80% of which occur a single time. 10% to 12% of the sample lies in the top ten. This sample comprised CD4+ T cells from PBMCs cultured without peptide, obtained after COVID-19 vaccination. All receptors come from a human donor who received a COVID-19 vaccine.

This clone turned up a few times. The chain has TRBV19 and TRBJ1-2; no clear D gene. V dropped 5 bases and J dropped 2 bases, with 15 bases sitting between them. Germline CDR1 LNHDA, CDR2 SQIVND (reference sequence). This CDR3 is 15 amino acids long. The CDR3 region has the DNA TGTGCCAGTAGTGCAAAACCAACAGTAAACTATGGCTACACCTTC. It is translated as CASSAKPTVNYGYTF.

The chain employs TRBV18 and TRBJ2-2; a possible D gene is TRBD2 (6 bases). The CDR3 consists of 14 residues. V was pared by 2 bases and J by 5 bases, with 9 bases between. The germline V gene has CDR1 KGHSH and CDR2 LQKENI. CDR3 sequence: CASSPERVTGELFF. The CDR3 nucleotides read TGTGCCAGCTCACCAGAGCGGGTGACCGGGGAGCTGTTTTTT. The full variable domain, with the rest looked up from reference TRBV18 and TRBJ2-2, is NAGVMQNPRHLVRRRGQEARLRCSPMKGHSHVYWYRQLPEEGLKFMVYLQKENIIDESGMPKERFSAEFPKEGPSILRIQQVVRGDSAAYFCASSPERVTGELFFGEGSRLTVL.

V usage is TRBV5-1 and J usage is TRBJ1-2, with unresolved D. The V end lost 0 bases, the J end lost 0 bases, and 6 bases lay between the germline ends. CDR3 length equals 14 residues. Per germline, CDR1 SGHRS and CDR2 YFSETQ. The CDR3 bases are TGCGCCAGCAGCTTGGACGGAGCTAACTATGGCTACACCTTC. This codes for CASSLDGANYGYTF.

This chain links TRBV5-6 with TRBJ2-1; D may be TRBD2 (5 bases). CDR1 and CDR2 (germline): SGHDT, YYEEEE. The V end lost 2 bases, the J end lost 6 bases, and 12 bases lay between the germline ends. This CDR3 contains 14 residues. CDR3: CASSFVGESNEQFF. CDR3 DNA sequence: TGTGCCAGCAGCTTCGTTGGGGAGTCCAATGAGCAGTTCTTC.

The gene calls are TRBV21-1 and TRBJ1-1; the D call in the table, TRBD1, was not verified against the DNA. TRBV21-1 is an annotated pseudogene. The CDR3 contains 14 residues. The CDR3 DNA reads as TGTGCCAGCAGAGACAGGGTAAAGAACACTGAAGCTTTCTTT. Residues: CASRDRVKNTEAFF.

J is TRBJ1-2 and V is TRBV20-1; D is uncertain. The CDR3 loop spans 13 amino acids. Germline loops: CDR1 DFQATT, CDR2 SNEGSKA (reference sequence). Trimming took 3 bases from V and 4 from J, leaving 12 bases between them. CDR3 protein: CSASRITGYGYTF. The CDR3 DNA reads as TGCAGTGCTAGTCGAATTACGGGCTATGGCTACACCTTC.

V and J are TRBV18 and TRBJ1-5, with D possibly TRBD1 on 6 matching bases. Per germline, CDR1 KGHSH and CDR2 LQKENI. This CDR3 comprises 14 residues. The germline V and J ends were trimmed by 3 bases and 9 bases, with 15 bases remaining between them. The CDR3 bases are TGTGCCAGCTCACCGAGACAGGATATTCTGCCCCAGCATTTT. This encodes CASSPRQDILPQHF. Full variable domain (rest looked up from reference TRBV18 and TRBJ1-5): NAGVMQNPRHLVRRRGQEARLRCSPMKGHSHVYWYRQLPEEGLKFMVYLQKENIIDESGMPKERFSAEFPKEGPSILRIQQVVRGDSAAYFCASSPRQDILPQHFGDGTRLSIL.

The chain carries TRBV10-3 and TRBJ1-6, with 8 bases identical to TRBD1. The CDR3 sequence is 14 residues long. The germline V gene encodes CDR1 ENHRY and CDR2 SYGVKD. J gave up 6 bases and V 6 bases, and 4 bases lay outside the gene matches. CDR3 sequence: CAIRRTGTNSPLHF. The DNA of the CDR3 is TGTGCCATCAGGAGGACAGGGACTAATTCACCCCTCCACTTT.

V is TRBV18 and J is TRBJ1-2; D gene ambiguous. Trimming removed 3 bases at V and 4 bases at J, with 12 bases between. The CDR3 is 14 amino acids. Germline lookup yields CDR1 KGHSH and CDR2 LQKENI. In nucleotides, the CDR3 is TGTGCCAGCTCACCGATACCGGCGGGCTATGGCTACACCTTC. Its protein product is CASSPIPAGYGYTF.

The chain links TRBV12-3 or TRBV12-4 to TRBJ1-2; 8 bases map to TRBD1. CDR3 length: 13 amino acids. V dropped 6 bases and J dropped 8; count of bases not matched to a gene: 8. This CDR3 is CASRETGVRGYTF. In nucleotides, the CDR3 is TGTGCCAGCAGAGAGACAGGGGTGCGAGGCTACACCTTC.

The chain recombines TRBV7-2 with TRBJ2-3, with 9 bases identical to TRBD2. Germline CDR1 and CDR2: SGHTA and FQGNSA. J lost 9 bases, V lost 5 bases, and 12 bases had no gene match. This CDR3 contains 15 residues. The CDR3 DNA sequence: TGTGCCAGCAGCCTAGGCCCAGCGGGAGGAGGCACGCAGTATTTT. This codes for CASSLGPAGGGTQYF.

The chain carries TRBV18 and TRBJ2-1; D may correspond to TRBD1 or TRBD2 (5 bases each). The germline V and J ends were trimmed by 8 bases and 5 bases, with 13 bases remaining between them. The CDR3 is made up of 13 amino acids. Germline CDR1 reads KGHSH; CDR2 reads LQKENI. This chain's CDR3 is CASGSGANNEQFF. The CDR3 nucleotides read TGTGCCAGCGGCTCCGGGGCAAACAATGAGCAGTTCTTC.

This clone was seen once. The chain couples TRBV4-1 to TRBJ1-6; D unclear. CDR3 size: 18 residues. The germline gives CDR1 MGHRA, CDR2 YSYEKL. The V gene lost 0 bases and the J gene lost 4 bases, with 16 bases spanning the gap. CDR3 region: CASSQDWNRNIYNSPLHF. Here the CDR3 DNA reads TGCGCCAGCAGCCAAGATTGGAATAGAAACATTTATAATTCACCCCTCCACTTT.

CDR3 loop: CASSVGQGRGNTIYF. The DNA of the CDR3 is TGTGCCAGCAGCGTAGGGCAGGGGAGGGGAAACACCATATATTTT. The chain couples TRBV9 to TRBJ1-3; TRBD1 is a possible D gene (6 bases). Germline V gene lookup returns CDR1 SGDLS and CDR2 YYNGEE. V lost 0 bases and J lost 4, with 11 bases in between. The CDR3 contains 15 residues.

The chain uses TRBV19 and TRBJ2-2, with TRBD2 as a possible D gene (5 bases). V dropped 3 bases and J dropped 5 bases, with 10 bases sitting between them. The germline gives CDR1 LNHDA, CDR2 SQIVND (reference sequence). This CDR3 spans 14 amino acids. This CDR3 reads CASSIEGRTGELFF. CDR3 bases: TGTGCCAGTAGTATTGAGGGTCGGACCGGGGAGCTGTTTTTT.

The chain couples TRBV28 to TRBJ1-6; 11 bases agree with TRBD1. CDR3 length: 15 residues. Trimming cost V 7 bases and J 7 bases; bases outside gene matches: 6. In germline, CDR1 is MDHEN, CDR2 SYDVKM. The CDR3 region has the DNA TGTGCCAGCACCCACGGGGACAGGGGGAATTCACCCCTCCACTTT. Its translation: CASTHGDRGNSPLHF.

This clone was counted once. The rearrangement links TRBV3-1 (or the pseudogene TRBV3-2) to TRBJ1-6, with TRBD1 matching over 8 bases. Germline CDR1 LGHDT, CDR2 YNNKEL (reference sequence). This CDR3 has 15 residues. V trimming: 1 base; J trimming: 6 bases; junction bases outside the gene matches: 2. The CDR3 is CASSQAGTGNSPLHF. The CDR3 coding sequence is TGTGCCAGCAGCCAAGCCGGGACAGGTAATTCACCCCTCCACTTT.

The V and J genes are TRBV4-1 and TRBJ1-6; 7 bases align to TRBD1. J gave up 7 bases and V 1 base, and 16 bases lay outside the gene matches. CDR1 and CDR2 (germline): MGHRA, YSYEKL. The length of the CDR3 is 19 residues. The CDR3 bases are TGCGCCAGCAGCCAAGTTGTAGGGGGCATCCGACGGGAAAATTCACCCCTCCACTTT. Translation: CASSQVVGGIRRENSPLHF.

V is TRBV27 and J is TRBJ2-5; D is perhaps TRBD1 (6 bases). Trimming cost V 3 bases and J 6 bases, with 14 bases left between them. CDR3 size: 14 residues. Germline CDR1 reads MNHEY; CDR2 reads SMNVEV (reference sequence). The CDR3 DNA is TGTGCCAGCAGTTTGGGGGCCAAGGGAAAGACCCAGTACTTC. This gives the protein CASSLGAKGKTQYF.